A single sample gave rise to the 8 T cell receptor beta chains below, sequenced in a study of blood T cell repertoires in COVID-19. Sequencing used immunoSEQ multiplex PCR; TCRdb keeps in-frame clones, though not all of them. The table records some 290,000 clones, approximately 91% of them present only once. The specimen was peripheral blood. Every receptor here comes from a woman younger than 45 with COVID-19, enrolled during active disease.

The chain carries TRBV30 and TRBJ2-7; 7 positions match TRBD1. Unmatched junction bases numbered 5, after V lost 0 bases and J lost 0 bases. The CDR3 is 15 residues long. The V gene's germline CDR1 is GTSNPN and CDR2 SVGIG (reference sequence). Here the CDR3 DNA reads TGTGCCTGGAGTGTACTGGGACAGCTCTCCTACGAGCAGTACTTC. This sequence encodes CAWSVLGQLSYEQYF.

The rearrangement uses TRBV9 and TRBJ2-7, with TRBD2 matching over 8 bases. The J segment lost 3 bases and the V segment lost 4 bases, leaving 9 bases of the junction unmatched. The germline CDR1 and CDR2 sequences are SGDLS and YYNGEE. The CDR3 runs 15 residues. CDR3 bases: TGTGCCAGCAGCCTCGGGGGACTAGGGAACTACGAGCAGTACTTC. It specifies CASSLGGLGNYEQYF.

The chain combines TRBV7-2 with TRBJ1-5; D unclear. V lost 3 bases, J lost 3 bases, and 6 bases lay in between. The CDR3 loop spans 13 amino acids. CDR1 is SGHTA and CDR2 is FQGNSA in the germline V gene. As DNA, the CDR3 is TGTGCCAGCAGCTTTCAGAACAATCAGCCCCAGCATTTT. This encodes CASSFQNNQPQHF.

This clone turned up a few times. The chain has TRBV6-5 and TRBJ2-1, with 14 positions matching TRBD2. Germline lookup yields CDR1 MNHEY and CDR2 SVGAGI. The ends lost 6 bases at V and 8 bases at J; junction bases unmatched: 3. The CDR3 has 14 amino acids. CDR3 nucleotide sequence: TGTGCCAGCAGAGGACTAGCGGGAGGAGATGAGCAGTTCTTC. Its protein is CASRGLAGGDEQFF.

The J gene is TRBJ2-3, the V gene TRBV27; D is undetermined. The CDR3 has 16 amino acids. Germline lookup yields CDR1 MNHEY and CDR2 SMNVEV (reference sequence). With 4 bases removed from V and 0 bases from J, the gap between germline ends came to 14 bases. The CDR3 sequence: CASSYEAAPSTDTQYF. The CDR3, as DNA: TGTGCCAGCAGTTATGAGGCTGCCCCTAGCACAGATACGCAGTATTTT.

The chain joins TRBV3-1 (or the pseudogene TRBV3-2) to TRBJ2-7; 13 bases agree with TRBD2. CDR1 and CDR2 (germline): LGHDT, YNNKEL (reference sequence). CDR3 size: 16 residues. Trimming at V came to 6 bases and at J to 1 base, leaving 6 bases not matched to a gene. Here the CDR3 DNA reads TGTGCCAGCAGTCCGGGACTAGCGGGGTTATCCTACGAGCAGTACTTC. It codes for CASSPGLAGLSYEQYF.

Only one count was recorded for this clone. The chain joins TRBV28 to TRBJ2-2; weak D call: TRBD2 (6 bases). CDR3 length: 14 amino acids. V dropped 2 bases and J dropped 6 bases, with 10 bases sitting between them. CDR1 and CDR2 from the germline V gene are MDHEN and SYDVKM. The CDR3 protein is CASSLKWGAGELFF. CDR3 bases: TGTGCCAGCAGTTTAAAGTGGGGGGCCGGGGAGCTGTTTTTT. The whole variable domain, remainder taken from reference TRBV28 and TRBJ2-2, is DVKVTQSSRYLVKRTGEKVFLECVQDMDHENMFWYRQDPGLGLRLIYFSYDVKMKEKGDIPEGYSVSREKKERFSLILESASTNQTSMYLCASSLKWGAGELFFGEGSRLTVL.

CDR3 in amino acids: CASSYDSLSSYNEQFF. The CDR3 region has the DNA TGTGCCAGCAGCTACGACAGCTTGAGCTCCTACAATGAGCAGTTCTTC. The rearrangement links TRBV5-4 to TRBJ2-1; maybe TRBD1 (5 bases). Germline CDR1 is SGHNT and CDR2 is YYREEE (reference sequence). CDR3 length: 16 amino acids. V was cut by 3 bases and J by 0 bases, with 13 bases left in between.